A selection of T cell receptor beta chains follows, all from one sample in a study of beta chain features in type 1 diabetes. Only in-frame clones appear in the TCRdb table, and some are missing; sequencing was by immunoSEQ multiplex PCR. The sample lists over 150,000 clones; 6.5% to 9.5% were seen once. The sample comprised central memory CD4+ T cells from blood. The receptors derive from a woman in her thirties or forties with type 1 diabetes. Each CDR3 is given with its conserved first and last residue. D genes are given only for firm matches. Size is omitted from some rows. Given values are once, few, many or a class for expanded clones.

j_gene: TRBJ2-2
abundance: -
d_gene: -
v_gene: TRBV9
CDR3nt: TGTGCCAGCAGCCCCCAGTGGTCGGGGTCCACCGGGGAGCTGTTTTTT
CDR3aa: CASSPQWSGSTGELFF

j_gene: TRBJ1-3
abundance: few
d_gene: TRBD1
v_gene: TRBV6-6
CDR3nt: TGTGCCAGCGGGGACAGTTCAGGAAACACCATATATTTT
CDR3aa: CASGDSSGNTIYF

j_gene: TRBJ1-5
abundance: -
d_gene: TRBD1
v_gene: TRBV7-9
CDR3nt: TGTGCCAGCAGCTTTAAGCCGGACAGGGGAGGTTTTCAGCCCCAGCATTTT
CDR3aa: CASSFKPDRGGFQPQHF

j_gene: TRBJ2-3
abundance: few
d_gene: TRBD2
v_gene: TRBV4-2
CDR3nt: TGTGCCAGCAGCCAAGTTATAGCGGGAGCAGATACGCAGTATTTT
CDR3aa: CASSQVIAGADTQYF

j_gene: TRBJ1-2
abundance: -
d_gene: TRBD1
v_gene: TRBV14
CDR3nt: TGTGCCAGCAGCCTTTTCCGGACAGGGTATGGCTACACCTTC
CDR3aa: CASSLFRTGYGYTF

j_gene: TRBJ1-1
abundance: -
d_gene: -
v_gene: TRBV7-9
CDR3nt: TGTGCCAGCAGTCTACCCCCGAACACTGAAGCTTTCTTT
CDR3aa: CASSLPPNTEAFF

j_gene: TRBJ1-1
abundance: few
d_gene: -
v_gene: TRBV5-1
CDR3nt: TGCGCCAGCAGCTTGTTTCAGTTGAACACTGAAGCTTTCTTT
CDR3aa: CASSLFQLNTEAFF

j_gene: TRBJ2-1
abundance: -
d_gene: -
v_gene: TRBV7-2
CDR3nt: TGTGCCAGCAGCCCCAACGGGTTCAATGAGCAGTTCTTC
CDR3aa: CASSPNGFNEQFF

j_gene: TRBJ1-1
abundance: few
d_gene: -
v_gene: TRBV7-9
CDR3nt: TGTGCCAGCAGCTTAGCGCAACGGACTGAAGCTTTCTTT
CDR3aa: CASSLAQRTEAFF

j_gene: TRBJ1-4
abundance: -
d_gene: TRBD1
v_gene: TRBV6-5
CDR3nt: TGTGCCAGCAGGGGACAGGGCCAACCTAATGAAAAACTGTTTTTT
CDR3aa: CASRGQGQPNEKLFF

j_gene: TRBJ2-7
abundance: few
d_gene: TRBD1
v_gene: TRBV9
CDR3nt: TGTGCCAGCAGCGCGGGACAGGGAAGGTCCTACGAGCAGTACTTC
CDR3aa: CASSAGQGRSYEQYF

j_gene: TRBJ2-4
abundance: -
d_gene: TRBD2
v_gene: TRBV2
CDR3nt: TGTGCCAGCACCCCGGGAGGACTAGCCAAAAACATTCAGTACTTC
CDR3aa: CASTPGGLAKNIQYF

j_gene: TRBJ1-1
abundance: -
d_gene: TRBD1
v_gene: TRBV5-1
CDR3nt: TGCGCCAGCAGCCAGAGACAGGGGACTGAAGCTTTCTTT
CDR3aa: CASSQRQGTEAFF

j_gene: TRBJ2-7
abundance: few
d_gene: TRBD2
v_gene: TRBV30
CDR3nt: TGTGCCTGGACGGTTCAGCGACTAGCGGGGAAACCCTACGAGCAGTACTTC
CDR3aa: CAWTVQRLAGKPYEQYF

j_gene: TRBJ2-7
abundance: -
d_gene: -
v_gene: TRBV5-4
CDR3nt: TGTGCCAGCAGCTTAGAACAAATCCCCTACGAGCAGTACTTC
CDR3aa: CASSLEQIPYEQYF

j_gene: TRBJ2-2
abundance: many
d_gene: TRBD1
v_gene: TRBV2
CDR3nt: TGTGCCAGCAGTGTTGGACAGGGGGCAACCGGGGAGCTGTTTTTT
CDR3aa: CASSVGQGATGELFF

j_gene: TRBJ2-7
abundance: many
d_gene: -
v_gene: TRBV7-2
CDR3nt: TGTGCCAGCACTTCCCGAGGGAAGGTCGACGAGCAGTACTTC
CDR3aa: CASTSRGKVDEQYF

j_gene: TRBJ1-2
abundance: few
d_gene: TRBD1
v_gene: TRBV28
CDR3nt: TGTGCCAGCAGTTCGCCGGGACAGCAAGTCTATGGCTACACCTTC
CDR3aa: CASSSPGQQVYGYTF

j_gene: TRBJ2-7
abundance: -
d_gene: -
v_gene: TRBV9
CDR3nt: TGTGCCAGCAGCGTAGACGGGGGCGAGCAGTACTTC
CDR3aa: CASSVDGGEQYF

j_gene: TRBJ2-5
abundance: few
d_gene: -
v_gene: TRBV27
CDR3nt: TGTGCCAGCAGTTTAACGGACAGAGAGACCCAGTACTTC
CDR3aa: CASSLTDRETQYF

j_gene: TRBJ1-1
abundance: few
d_gene: -
v_gene: TRBV4-3
CDR3nt: TGCGCCAGCAGCCCGGAGACAGCTGGCACTGAAGCTTTCTTT
CDR3aa: CASSPETAGTEAFF